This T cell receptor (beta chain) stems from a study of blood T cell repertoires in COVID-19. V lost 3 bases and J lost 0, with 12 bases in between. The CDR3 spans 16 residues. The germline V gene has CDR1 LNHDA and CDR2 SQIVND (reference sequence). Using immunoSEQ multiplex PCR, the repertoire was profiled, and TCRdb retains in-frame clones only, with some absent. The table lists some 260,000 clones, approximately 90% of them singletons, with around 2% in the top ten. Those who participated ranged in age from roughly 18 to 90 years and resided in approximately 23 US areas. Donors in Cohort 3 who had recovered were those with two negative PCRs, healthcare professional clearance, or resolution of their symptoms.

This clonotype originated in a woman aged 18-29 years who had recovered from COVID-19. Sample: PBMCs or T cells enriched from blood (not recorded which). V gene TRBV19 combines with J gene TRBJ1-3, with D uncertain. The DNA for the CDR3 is TGTGCCAGTAGTATGGAGGCCAGCTTCTCTGGAAACACCATATATTTT. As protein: CASSMEASFSGNTIYF.